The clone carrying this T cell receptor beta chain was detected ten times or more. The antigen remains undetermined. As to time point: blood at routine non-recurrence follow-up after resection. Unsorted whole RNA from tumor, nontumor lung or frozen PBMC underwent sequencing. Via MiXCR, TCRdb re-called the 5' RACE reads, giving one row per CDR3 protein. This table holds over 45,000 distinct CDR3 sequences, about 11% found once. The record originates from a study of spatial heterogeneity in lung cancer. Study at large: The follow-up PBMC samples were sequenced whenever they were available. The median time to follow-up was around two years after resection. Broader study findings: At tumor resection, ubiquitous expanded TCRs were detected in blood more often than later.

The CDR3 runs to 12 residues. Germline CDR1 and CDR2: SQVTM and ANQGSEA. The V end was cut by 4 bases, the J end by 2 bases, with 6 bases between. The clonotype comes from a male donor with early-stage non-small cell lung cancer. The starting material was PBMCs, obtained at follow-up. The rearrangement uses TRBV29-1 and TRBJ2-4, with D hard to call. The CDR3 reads CSVGEPKNIQYF. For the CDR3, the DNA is TGCAGCGTTGGAGAGCCCAAAAACATTCAGTACTTC.